The present entry profiles one TCR beta chain with its context. Its antigen remains unknown. Libraries were prepared by immunoSEQ multiplex PCR; TCRdb keeps only in-frame clonotypes and omits some of them. The table lists around 63,000 clones, approximately 71% of them singletons, with approximately 3.7% in the top ten. These data are taken from a study of vaccination effects on CD4 cells after COVID-19. Study-level findings and limits: Recruitment yielded few convalescent patients, and the study had no early post-infection timepoints.

Sequencing was preceded by expansion of antigen-specific CD4+ T cells with viral peptide pools in the ViraFEST assay. After roughly 9 days in culture, the CD4+ T cells were isolated. The healthy vaccine recipients, who had no prior SARS-CoV-2 infection, showed negative nucleocapsid antibodies. Germline-derived CDR1 and CDR2 are SGHTA and FQGTGA. Trimming removed 5 bases from V and 1 base from J, with 9 bases in between. The CDR3 length is 14 residues. J is TRBJ1-5 and V is TRBV7-3; D not certain. Sequenced material: CD4+ T cells from PBMCs cultured with HCoV-OC43 spike peptides, taken before COVID-19 vaccination. Noted subset: HCoV-OC43 spike overlapping peptide pool stimulation. The source of this sequence is a human donor who received a COVID-19 vaccine. In DNA, the CDR3 is TGTGCCAGCAGCCTGGACGGGAGCAATCAGCCCCAGCATTTT. It encodes CASSLDGSNQPQHF. The full variable domain, completed using reference TRBV7-3 and TRBJ1-5, is GAGVSQTPSNKVTEKGKYVELRCDPISGHTALYWYRQSLGQGPEFLIYFQGTGAADDSGLPNDRFFAVRPEGSVSTLKIQRTERGDSAVYLCASSLDGSNQPQHFGDGTRLSIL.